The clone carrying this T cell receptor beta chain was recorded a few times. Its cognate antigen is unknown. A minimum of 6 micrograms of total RNA was extracted per sample. Deletions cut 2 bases from V and 1 base from J, with 12 bases between. Germline CDR1 reads KGHSH; CDR2 reads LQKENI. CDR3 length: 15 residues. The second PCR ran 7 to 11 cycles with a sample-barcoded 5' primer and J-beta primers. Individual samples furnished no less than 3 million CDR3-containing paired-end reads apiece. One entry per CDR3 protein results from TCRdb running MiXCR on the 5' RACE reads. The data show 1.5 million to 2 million distinct CDR3 sequences, about 31% seen once. This sample is part of a study of blood T cells in healthy people across ages. Findings and limits, study-wide: Roughly linearly, TCR beta diversity per million T cells fell as age increased.

The chain has TRBV18 and TRBJ2-7, with D perhaps TRBD1 (6 bases). Material for sequencing was blood. This clonotype originated in a woman in her twenties or thirties in good health. The CDR3 is CASSPIPGESYEQYF. The CDR3 nucleotides read TGTGCCAGCTCACCAATTCCAGGGGAATCCTACGAGCAGTACTTC.